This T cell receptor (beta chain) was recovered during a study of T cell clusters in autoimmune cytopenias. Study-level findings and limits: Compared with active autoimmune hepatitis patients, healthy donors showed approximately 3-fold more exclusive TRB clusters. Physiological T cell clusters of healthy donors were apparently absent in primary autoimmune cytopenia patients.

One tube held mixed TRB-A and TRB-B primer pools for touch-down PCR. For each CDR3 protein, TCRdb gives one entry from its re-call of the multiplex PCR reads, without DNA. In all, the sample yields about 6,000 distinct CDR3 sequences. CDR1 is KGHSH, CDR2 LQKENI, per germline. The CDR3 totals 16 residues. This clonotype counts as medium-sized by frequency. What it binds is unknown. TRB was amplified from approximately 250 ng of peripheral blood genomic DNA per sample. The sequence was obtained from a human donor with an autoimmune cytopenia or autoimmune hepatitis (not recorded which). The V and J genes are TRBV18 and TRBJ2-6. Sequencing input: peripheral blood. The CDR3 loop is CASSRSGGAGANVLTF. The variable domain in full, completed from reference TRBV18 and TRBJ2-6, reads NAGVMQNPRHLVRRRGQEARLRCSPMKGHSHVYWYRQLPEEGLKFMVYLQKENIIDESGMPKERFSAEFPKEGPSILRIQQVVRGDSAAYFCASSRSGGAGANVLTFGAGSRLTVL.